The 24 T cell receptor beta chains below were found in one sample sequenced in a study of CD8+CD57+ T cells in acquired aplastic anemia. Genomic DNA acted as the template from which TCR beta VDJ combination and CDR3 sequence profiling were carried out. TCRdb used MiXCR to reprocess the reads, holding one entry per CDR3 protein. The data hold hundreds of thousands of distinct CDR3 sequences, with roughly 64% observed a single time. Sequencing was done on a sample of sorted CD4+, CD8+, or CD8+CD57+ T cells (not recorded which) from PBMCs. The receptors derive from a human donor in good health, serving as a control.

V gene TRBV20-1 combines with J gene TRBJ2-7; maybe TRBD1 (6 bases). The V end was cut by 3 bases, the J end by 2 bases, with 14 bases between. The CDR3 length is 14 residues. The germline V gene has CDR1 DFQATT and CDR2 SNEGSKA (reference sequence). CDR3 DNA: TGCAGTGCTAGTTATCCAGGGGCTACCTACGAGCAGTACTTC. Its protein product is CSASYPGATYEQYF.

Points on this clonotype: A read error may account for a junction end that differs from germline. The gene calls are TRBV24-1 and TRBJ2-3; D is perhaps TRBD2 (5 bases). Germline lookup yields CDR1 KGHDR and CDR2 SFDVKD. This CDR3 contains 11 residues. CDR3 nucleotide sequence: TGCACTACTAGTCTGGCAGATACGCAGTATTTT. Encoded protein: CTTSLADTQYF.

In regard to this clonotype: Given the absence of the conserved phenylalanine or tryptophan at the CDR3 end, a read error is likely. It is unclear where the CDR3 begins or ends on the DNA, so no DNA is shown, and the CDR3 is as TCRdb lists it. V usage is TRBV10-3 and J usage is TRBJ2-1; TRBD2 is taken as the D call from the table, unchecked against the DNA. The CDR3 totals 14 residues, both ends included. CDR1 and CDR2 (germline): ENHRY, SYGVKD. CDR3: CAISDAGREGVQYV.

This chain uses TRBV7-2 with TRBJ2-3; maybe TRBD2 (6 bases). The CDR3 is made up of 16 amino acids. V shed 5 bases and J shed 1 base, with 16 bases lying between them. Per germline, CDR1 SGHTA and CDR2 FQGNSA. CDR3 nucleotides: TGTGCCAGCAGCAAACACCGGGGGACTGGCACAGATACGCAGTATTTT. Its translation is CASSKHRGTGTDTQYF.

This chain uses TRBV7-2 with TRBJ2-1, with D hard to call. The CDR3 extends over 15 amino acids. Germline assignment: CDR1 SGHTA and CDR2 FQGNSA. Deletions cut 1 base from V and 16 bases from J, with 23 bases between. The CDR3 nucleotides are TGTGCCAGCAGCTTAGGTTCGAACTCCTACAAGGAGTTCTTCTTC. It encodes CASSLGSNSYKEFFF.

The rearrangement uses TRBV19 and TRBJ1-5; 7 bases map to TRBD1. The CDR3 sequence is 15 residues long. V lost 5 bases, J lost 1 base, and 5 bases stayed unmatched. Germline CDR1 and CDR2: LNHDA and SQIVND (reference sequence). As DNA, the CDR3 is TGTGCCAGTAGTGTTCGACAGGGCAGCAATCAGCCCCAGCATTTT. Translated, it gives CASSVRQGSNQPQHF.

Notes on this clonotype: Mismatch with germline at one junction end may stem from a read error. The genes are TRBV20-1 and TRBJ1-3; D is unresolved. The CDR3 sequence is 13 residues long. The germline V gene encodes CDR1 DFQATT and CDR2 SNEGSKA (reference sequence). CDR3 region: CSALTGPGTTIYF. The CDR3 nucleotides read TGCAGTGCTTTGACTGGTCCCGGAACCACCATATATTTT.

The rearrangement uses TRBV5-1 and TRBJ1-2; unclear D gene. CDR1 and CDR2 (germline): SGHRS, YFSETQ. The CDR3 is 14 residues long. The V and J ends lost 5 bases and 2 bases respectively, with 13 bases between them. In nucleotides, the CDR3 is TGCGCCAGCAGGAGAGAGGATCGAAACTATGGCTACACCTTC. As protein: CASRREDRNYGYTF.

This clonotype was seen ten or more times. This CDR3 is CASSLRTGTDTQYF. The CDR3 nucleotides read TGTGCCAGCAGCTTACGGACAGGGACAGATACGCAGTATTTT. This chain links TRBV7-2 with TRBJ2-3, with TRBD1 identical over 8 bases. J gave up 3 bases and V 2 bases, and 1 base lay outside the gene matches. The CDR3 is 14 amino acids. Looked up from germline, CDR1 is SGHTA and CDR2 is FQGNSA. The whole variable domain, remainder taken from reference TRBV7-2 and TRBJ2-3, is GAGVSQSPSNKVTEKGKDVELRCDPISGHTALYWYRQSLGQGLEFLIYFQGNSAPDKSGLPSDRFSAERTGGSVSTLTIQRTQQEDSAVYLCASSLRTGTDTQYFGPGTRLTVL.

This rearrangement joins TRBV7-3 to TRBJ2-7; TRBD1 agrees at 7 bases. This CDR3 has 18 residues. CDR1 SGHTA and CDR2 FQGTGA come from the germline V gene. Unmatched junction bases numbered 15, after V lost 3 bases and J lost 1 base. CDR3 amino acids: CASSLGPDGTALSYEQYV. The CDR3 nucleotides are TGTGCCAGCAGCTTGGGGCCAGACGGGACAGCCCTTTCCTACGAGCAGTACGTC.

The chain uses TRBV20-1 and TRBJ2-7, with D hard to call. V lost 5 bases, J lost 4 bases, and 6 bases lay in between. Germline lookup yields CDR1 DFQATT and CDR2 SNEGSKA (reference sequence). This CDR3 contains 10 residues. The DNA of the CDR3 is TGCAGTGCTTTTGATTACGAGCAGTACTTC. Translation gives CSAFDYEQYF.

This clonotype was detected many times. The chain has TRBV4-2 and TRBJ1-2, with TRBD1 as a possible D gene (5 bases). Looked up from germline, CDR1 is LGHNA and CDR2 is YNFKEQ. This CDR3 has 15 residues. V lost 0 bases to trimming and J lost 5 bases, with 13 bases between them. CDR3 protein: CASSQDEVGGYGYTF. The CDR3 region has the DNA TGTGCCAGCAGCCAAGATGAGGTGGGGGGTTATGGCTACACCTTC.

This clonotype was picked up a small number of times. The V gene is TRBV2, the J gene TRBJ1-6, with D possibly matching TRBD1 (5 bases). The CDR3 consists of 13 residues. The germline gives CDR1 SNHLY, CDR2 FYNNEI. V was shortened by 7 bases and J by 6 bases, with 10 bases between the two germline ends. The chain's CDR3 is CASTAGPNSPLHF. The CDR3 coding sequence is TGTGCCAGCACCGCGGGACCTAATTCACCCCTCCACTTT.

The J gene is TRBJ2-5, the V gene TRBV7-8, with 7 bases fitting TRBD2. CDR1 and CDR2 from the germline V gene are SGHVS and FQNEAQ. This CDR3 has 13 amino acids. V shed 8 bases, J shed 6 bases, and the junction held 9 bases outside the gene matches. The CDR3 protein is CASRLAAEKTQYF. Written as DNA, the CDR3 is TGTGCCAGCCGGCTAGCGGCCGAAAAGACCCAGTACTTC.

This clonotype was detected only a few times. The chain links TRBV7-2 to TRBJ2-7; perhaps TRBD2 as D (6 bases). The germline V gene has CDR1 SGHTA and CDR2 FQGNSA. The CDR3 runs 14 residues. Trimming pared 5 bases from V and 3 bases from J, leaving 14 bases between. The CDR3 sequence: CASSLRGYSYEQYV. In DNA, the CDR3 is TGTGCCAGCAGCCTCCGGGGGTACAGCTACGAGCAGTACGTC.

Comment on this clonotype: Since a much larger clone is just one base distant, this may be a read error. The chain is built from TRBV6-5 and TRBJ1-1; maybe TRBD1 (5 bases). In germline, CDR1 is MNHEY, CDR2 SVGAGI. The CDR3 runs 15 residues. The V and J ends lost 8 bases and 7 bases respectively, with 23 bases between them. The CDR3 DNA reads TGTGCCAGCGGCCCCGGGACGGGCCAACCTGGTGAAGCTTTCTTT. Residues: CASGPGTGQPGEAFF.

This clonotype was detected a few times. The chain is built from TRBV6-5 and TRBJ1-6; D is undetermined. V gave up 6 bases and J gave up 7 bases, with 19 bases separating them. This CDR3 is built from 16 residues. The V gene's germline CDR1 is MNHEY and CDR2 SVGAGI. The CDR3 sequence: CASREKRERRNSPLHF. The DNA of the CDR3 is TGTGCCAGCAGAGAAAAAAGGGAGAGGAGGAATTCACCCCTCCACTTT.

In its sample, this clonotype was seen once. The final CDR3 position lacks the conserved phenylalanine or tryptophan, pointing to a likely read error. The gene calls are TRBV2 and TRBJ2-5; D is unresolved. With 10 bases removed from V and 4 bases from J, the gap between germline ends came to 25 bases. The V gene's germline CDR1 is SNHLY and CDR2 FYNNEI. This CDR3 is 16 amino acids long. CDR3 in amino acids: CATRRDGLGIPETQYC. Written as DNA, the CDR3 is TGTGCCACCAGGAGAGATGGGCTAGGTATACCAGAGACCCAGTACTGC.

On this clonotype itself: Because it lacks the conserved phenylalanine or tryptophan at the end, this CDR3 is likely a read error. CDR3 DNA: TGTGCCAGCAACCGACAGGGGGAGCTGTTTCTT. Protein: CASNRQGELFL. The chain carries TRBV12-3 or TRBV12-4 and TRBJ2-2; TRBD1 is a possible D gene (5 bases). V was cut by 7 bases and J by 8 bases, with 8 bases left in between. The CDR3 has 11 residues.

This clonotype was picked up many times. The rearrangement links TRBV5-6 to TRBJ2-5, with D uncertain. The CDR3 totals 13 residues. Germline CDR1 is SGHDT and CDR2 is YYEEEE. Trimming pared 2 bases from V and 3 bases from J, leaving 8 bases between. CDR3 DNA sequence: TGTGCCAGCAGCTTTTACAGCGAAGAGACCCAGTACTTC. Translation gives CASSFYSEETQYF.

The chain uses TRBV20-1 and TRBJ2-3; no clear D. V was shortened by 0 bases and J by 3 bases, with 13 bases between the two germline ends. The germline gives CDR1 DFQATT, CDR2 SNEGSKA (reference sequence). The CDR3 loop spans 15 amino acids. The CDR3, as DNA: TGCAGTGCTAGAGATGGAAGGCTACGAACAGATACGCAGTATTTT. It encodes CSARDGRLRTDTQYF.

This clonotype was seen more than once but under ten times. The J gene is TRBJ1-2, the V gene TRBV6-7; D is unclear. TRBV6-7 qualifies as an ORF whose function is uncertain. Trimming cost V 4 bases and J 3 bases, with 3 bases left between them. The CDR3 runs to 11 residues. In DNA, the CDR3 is TGTGCCAGCAGTTGGGACTATGGCTACACCTTC. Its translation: CASSWDYGYTF.

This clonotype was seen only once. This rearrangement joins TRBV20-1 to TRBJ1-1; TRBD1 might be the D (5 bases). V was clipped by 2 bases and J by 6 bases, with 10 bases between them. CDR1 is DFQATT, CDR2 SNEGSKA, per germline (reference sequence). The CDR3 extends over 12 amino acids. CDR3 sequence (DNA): TGCAGTGCTAGAACGGGACTTTCTGAAGCTTTCTTT. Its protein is CSARTGLSEAFF.

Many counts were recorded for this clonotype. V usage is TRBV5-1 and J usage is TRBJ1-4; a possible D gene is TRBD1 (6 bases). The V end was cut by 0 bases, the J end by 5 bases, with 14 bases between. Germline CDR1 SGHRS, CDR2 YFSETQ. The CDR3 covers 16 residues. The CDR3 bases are TGCGCCAGCAGCTTGGCCCCACAGGGCCTCAATGAAAAACTGTTTTTT. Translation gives CASSLAPQGLNEKLFF.